The 13 T cell receptor beta chains presented below share a single source sample, sequenced in a study of blood T cells in healthy people across ages (dated by TCRdb to 2015 to 2017). To prepare the library, 5' RACE was applied. The sequencer listed for this sample is Illumina HiSeq 2500. A second 7 to 11 cycle PCR used a sample-barcoded 5' primer and a J-beta primer mix. TCRdb ran its own pipeline on the public reads, namely fastp trimming at Q25 and MiXCR clone calling, and kept in-frame beta chains. Identical CDR3 proteins give one entry, which carries the most common genes and DNA. The sample table contains 1.5 million to 2 million distinct CDR3 sequences; only one count was recorded for roughly 32% of them. The ten top clones hold approximately 10% of the sample. Material for sequencing was blood. The receptors were sampled from a woman aged 25 to 39 in good health.

The chain recombines TRBV6-5 with TRBJ2-7; D is ambiguous. CDR3 length: 15 amino acids. CDR1 is MNHEY, CDR2 SVGAGI, per germline. Between the trimmed V and J ends, which lost 2 bases and 2 bases, there was a span of 13 bases. In nucleotides, the CDR3 is TGTGCCAGCAGTTACAGGGCAATCCCTACCTACGAGCAGTACTTC. Residues: CASSYRAIPTYEQYF.

This clonotype has a handful of counts. The chain links TRBV6-2 or TRBV6-3 to TRBJ2-1; D is possibly TRBD2 (5 bases). V was trimmed by 6 bases and J by 2 bases, leaving 14 bases between them. This CDR3 has 15 residues. Germline V lookup: CDR1 MNHEY, CDR2 SVGEGT. This CDR3 is CASSLMGSAYNEQFF. CDR3 sequence (DNA): TGTGCCAGCAGCTTGATGGGGAGCGCCTACAATGAGCAGTTCTTC.

This sequence joins TRBV29-1 and TRBJ2-3, with 7 bases matching TRBD1. CDR1 and CDR2 from the germline V gene are SQVTM and ANQGSEA. With V trimmed by 8 bases and J by 1 base, 9 bases remained unmatched. This CDR3 is built from 14 residues. The chain's CDR3 is CSYAGGMGTDTQYF. Here the CDR3 DNA reads TGCAGCTATGCAGGGGGAATGGGCACAGATACGCAGTATTTT.

CDR3 nucleotide sequence: TGTGCCACCAGTCTCCTAGCGGGCCATGACACCGGGGAGCTGTTTTTT. It is translated as CATSLLAGHDTGELFF. The J gene is TRBJ2-2, the V gene TRBV15; 8 bases are shared with TRBD2. Trimming cost V 6 bases and J 3 bases; bases outside gene matches: 9. The germline CDR1 and CDR2 sequences are LNHNV and YYDKDF (reference sequence). CDR3 length equals 16 residues.

There are a few counts of this clonotype. This sequence joins TRBV20-1 and TRBJ1-2; the D is unclear. CDR3 length: 11 residues. CDR1 and CDR2 from the germline V gene are DFQATT and SNEGSKA (reference sequence). With 3 bases removed from V and 6 bases from J, the gap between germline ends came to 8 bases. CDR3 in DNA: TGCAGTGCTAGGACGCGGGATGGCTACACCTTC. This gives the protein CSARTRDGYTF.

Details on this clonotype: A much larger clone lies a single base off, so this may be a read error. CDR3 protein: CASAVTGGPADTQYF. DNA for the CDR3: TGTGCCAGCGCAGTGACAGGGGGCCCCGCAGATACGCAGTATTTT. V gene TRBV12-3 or TRBV12-4 combines with J gene TRBJ2-3; 10 bases align to TRBD1. The V gene end was trimmed by 8 bases and the J gene end by 4 bases; junction bases not matched to a gene: 9. CDR3 size: 15 residues.

The chain has TRBV30 and TRBJ1-1, with a tentative D call TRBD1 (6 bases). The germline V and J ends were trimmed by 0 bases and 8 bases, with 7 bases remaining between them. The CDR3 is 11 amino acids. Germline V gene lookup returns CDR1 GTSNPN and CDR2 SVGIG (reference sequence). In DNA, the CDR3 is TGTGCCTGGAGTGTTGACAGGGAAGCTTTCTTT. Amino acids: CAWSVDREAFF.

This clonotype was seen repeatedly, ten times or more. The V call is TRBV5-1, the J call TRBJ2-7; tentative D call: TRBD1 (5 bases). V lost 0 bases, J lost 2 bases, and 9 bases lay in between. The CDR3 sequence is 14 residues long. Germline lookup yields CDR1 SGHRS and CDR2 YFSETQ. The CDR3 coding sequence is TGCGCCAGCAGCTTGGCAGGGCGGCCCTACGAGCAGTACTTC. Its translation: CASSLAGRPYEQYF.

The CDR3 reads CASSSGIWQGLNYGYTF. The CDR3 region has the DNA TGTGCCAGCAGTTCTGGTATCTGGCAAGGCCTTAACTATGGCTACACCTTC. The chain has TRBV6-6 and TRBJ1-2; D is unclear. This CDR3 comprises 17 residues. CDR1 and CDR2 (germline): MNHNY, SVGAGI (reference sequence). The V and J ends lost 4 bases and 1 base respectively, with 19 bases between them.

This clonotype occurred many times. This chain links TRBV7-6 with TRBJ2-3; the match to TRBD2 covers 10 bases. The CDR3 has 15 amino acids. Per the germline V gene, CDR1 is SGHVS and CDR2 is FNYEAQ. Trimming removed 3 bases from V and 5 bases from J; junction bases left unmatched: 5. Written as DNA, the CDR3 is TGTGCCAGCAGCTTCCTAGCGGGGGAAATAGATACGCAGTATTTT. As protein: CASSFLAGEIDTQYF.

This clonotype occurred many times. The genes are TRBV28 and TRBJ2-5; TRBD1 might be the D (6 bases). Germline V CDR1 and CDR2: MDHEN, SYDVKM. The ends were cut back, 2 bases at V and 2 bases at J, with 12 bases in the middle. The CDR3 consists of 15 residues. The CDR3 bases are TGTGCCAGCAGTTTACCCGATCAGGGGCAAGAGACCCAGTACTTC. Its translation is CASSLPDQGQETQYF.

This rearrangement joins TRBV5-1 to TRBJ2-3; D possibly uses TRBD1 or TRBD2 (5 bases each). Trimming took off 0 bases at V and 4 bases at J, with 12 bases between the two ends. Germline V gene lookup returns CDR1 SGHRS and CDR2 YFSETQ. The CDR3 is made up of 15 amino acids. CDR3 bases: TGCGCCAGCAGCTTGGTGTGGGGGTATGCAGATACGCAGTATTTT. It yields the protein CASSLVWGYADTQYF.

This chain links TRBV9 with TRBJ2-1; D is uncertain. V gave up 4 bases and J gave up 7 bases, with 9 bases separating them. The length of the CDR3 is 12 residues. CDR1 SGDLS and CDR2 YYNGEE come from the germline V gene. The CDR3 reads CASSSRTNEQFF. The CDR3 DNA sequence: TGTGCCAGCAGCTCCCGCACTAATGAGCAGTTCTTC.